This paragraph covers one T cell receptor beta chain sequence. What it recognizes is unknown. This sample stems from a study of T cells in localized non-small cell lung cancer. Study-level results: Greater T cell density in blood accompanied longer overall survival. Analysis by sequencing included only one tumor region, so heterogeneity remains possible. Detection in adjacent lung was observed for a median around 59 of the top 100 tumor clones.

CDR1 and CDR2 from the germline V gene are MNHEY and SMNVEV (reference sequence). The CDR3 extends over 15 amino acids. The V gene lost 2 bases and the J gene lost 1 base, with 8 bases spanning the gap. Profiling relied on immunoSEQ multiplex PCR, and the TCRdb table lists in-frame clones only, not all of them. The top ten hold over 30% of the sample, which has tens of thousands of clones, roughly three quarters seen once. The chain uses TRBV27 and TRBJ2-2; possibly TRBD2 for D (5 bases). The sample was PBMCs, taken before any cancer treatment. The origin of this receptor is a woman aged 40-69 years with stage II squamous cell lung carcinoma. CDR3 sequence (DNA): TGTGCCAGCAGTTTAGGACGGGAGAACACCGGGGAGCTGTTTTTT. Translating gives CASSLGRENTGELFF.